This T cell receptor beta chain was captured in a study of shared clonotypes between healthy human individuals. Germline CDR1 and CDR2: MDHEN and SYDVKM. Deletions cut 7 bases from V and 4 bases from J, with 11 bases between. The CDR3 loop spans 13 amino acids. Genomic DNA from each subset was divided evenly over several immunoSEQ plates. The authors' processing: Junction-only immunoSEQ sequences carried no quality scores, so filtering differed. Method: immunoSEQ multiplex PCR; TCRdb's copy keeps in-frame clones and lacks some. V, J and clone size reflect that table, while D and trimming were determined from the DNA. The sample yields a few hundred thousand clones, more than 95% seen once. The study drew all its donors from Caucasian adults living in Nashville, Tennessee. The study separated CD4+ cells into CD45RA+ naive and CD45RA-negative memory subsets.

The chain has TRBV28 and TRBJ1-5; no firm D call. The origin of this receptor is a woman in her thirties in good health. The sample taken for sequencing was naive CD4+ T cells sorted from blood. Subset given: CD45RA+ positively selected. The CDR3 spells CASNRQVNQPQHF. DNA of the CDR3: TGTGCCAGCAACCGGCAAGTAAATCAGCCCCAGCATTTT.